This T cell receptor beta chain was obtained from a study of cytomegalovirus exposure and HLA in healthy donors. On this clone itself: Antigen: not known.

The CDR3 runs 11 residues. The germline CDR1 and CDR2 sequences are DFQATT and SNEGSKA (reference sequence). V lost 1 base, J lost 5 bases, and 5 bases lay in between. Regarding donors, all were healthy bone marrow donors. Study-wide findings and caveats: As was reported, the HLA-A and HLA-B alleles of most subjects were accurately predicted from TCR beta sequences. Earlier analysis found most TCR beta V segments productive about 87% or about 30% of the time.

Primers: 60 Vbeta forward and 13 Jbeta reverse. Sequencing used immunoSEQ multiplex PCR; TCRdb keeps in-frame clones, though not all of them. The data contain about 120,000 clones, over 75% of them singletons. This chain joins TRBV20-1 and TRBJ1-1; D remains unclear. Specimen: PBMCs. This TCR came from a woman aged 18-30 years in good health and CMV-seronegative. The CDR3 here is CSARGATEAFF. As DNA, the CDR3 is TGCAGTGCTAGAGGAGCTACTGAAGCTTTCTTT.